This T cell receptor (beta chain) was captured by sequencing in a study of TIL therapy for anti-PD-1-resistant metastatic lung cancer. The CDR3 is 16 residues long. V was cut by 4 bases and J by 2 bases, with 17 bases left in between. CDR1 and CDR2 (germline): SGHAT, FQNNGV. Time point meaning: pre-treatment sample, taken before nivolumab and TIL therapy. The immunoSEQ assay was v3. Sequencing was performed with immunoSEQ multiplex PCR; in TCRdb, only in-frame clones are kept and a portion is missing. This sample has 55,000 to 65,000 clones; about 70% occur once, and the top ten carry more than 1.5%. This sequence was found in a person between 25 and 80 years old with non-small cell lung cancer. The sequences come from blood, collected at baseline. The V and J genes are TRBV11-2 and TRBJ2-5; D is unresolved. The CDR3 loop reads CASSYRLGLEQETQYF. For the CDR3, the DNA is TGTGCCAGCAGCTACAGACTGGGGTTGGAACAAGAGACCCAGTACTTC.